This entry lists 22 T cell receptor beta chains sequenced from one sample in a study of blood T cell repertoires in COVID-19. Clones were sequenced by immunoSEQ multiplex PCR, and TCRdb holds only the in-frame ones, with some missing. The table includes about 300,000 clones, just under 90% detected once. Sequences were obtained from peripheral blood. The receptors shown here come from a woman aged 25 to 39 with COVID-19, enrolled during active disease.

V usage is TRBV6-1 and J usage is TRBJ2-7, with D hard to call. V gave up 1 base and J gave up 4 bases, with 11 bases separating them. Per germline, CDR1 MNHNS and CDR2 SASEGT. The CDR3 consists of 14 residues. The CDR3 sequence: CASSEVSRSYEQYV. DNA for the CDR3: TGTGCCAGCAGTGAAGTTAGCCGATCGTACGAGCAGTACGTC.

The chain joins TRBV12-3 or TRBV12-4 to TRBJ1-2; 7 nucleotides match TRBD1. Trimming took 3 bases from V and 8 from J; bases not matched to a gene: 6. The CDR3 covers 13 residues. The CDR3 sequence: CASSFPGGLGYTF. CDR3 DNA sequence: TGTGCCAGCAGTTTCCCAGGGGGGCTAGGCTACACCTTC.

The chain links TRBV19 to TRBJ1-2; 12 nucleotides match TRBD1. This CDR3 spans 15 amino acids. The junction had 2 bases not matched to a gene; V was cut back by 4 bases and J by 2 bases. Germline-derived CDR1 and CDR2 are LNHDA and SQIVND (reference sequence). CDR3 nucleotide sequence: TGTGCCAGTAGTAGGGGACAGGGGGCGAACTATGGCTACACCTTC. This translates into CASSRGQGANYGYTF.

The V call is TRBV7-9, the J call TRBJ1-1; no firm D call. The CDR3 runs to 12 residues. Trimming left V 6 bases short and J 6 bases short, with 11 bases between. Germline V gene lookup returns CDR1 SEHNR and CDR2 FQNEAQ (reference sequence). This CDR3 reads CASRFDGPEAFF. The CDR3 DNA sequence: TGTGCCAGCAGATTTGATGGGCCTGAAGCTTTCTTT. The full variable domain, completed using reference TRBV7-9 and TRBJ1-1, is DTGVSQNPRHKITKRGQNVTFRCDPISEHNRLYWYRQTLGQGPEFLTYFQNEAQLEKSRLLSDRFSAERPKGSFSTLEIQRTEQGDSAMYLCASRFDGPEAFFGQGTRLTVV.

The V call is TRBV4-3, the J call TRBJ2-3; 7 positions match TRBD1. The CDR3 runs 13 residues. The ends lost 4 bases at V and 4 bases at J; junction bases unmatched: 2. Germline CDR1 and CDR2: LGHNA and YSLEER. The CDR3 nucleotides read TGCGCCAGCAGCCGACAGGGCGCAGATACGCAGTATTTT. Protein sequence: CASSRQGADTQYF.

The J gene is TRBJ2-4, the V gene TRBV5-5, with D hard to call. V was cut by 0 bases and J by 5 bases, with 9 bases left in between. Germline lookup yields CDR1 SGHKS and CDR2 YYEKEE (reference sequence). CDR3 length: 14 amino acids. The CDR3 DNA follows: TGTGCCAGCAGCTTGGCCAGTATACAAAACATTCAGTACTTC. As protein: CASSLASIQNIQYF. Full variable domain (remainder filled in from reference TRBV5-5 and TRBJ2-4): DAGVTQSPTHLIKTRGQQVTLRCSPISGHKSVSWYQQVLGQGPQFIFQYYEKEERGRGNFPDRFSARQFPNYSSELNVNALLLGDSALYLCASSLASIQNIQYFGAGTRLSVL.

This chain links TRBV7-2 with TRBJ1-5, with 7 bases aligning to TRBD1. CDR1 is SGHTA, CDR2 FQGNSA, per germline. The CDR3 consists of 16 residues. With V trimmed by 5 bases and J by 0 bases, 7 bases remained unmatched. In nucleotides, the CDR3 is TGTGCCAGCAGCCGGACAGGATATTATAGCAATCAGCCCCAGCATTTT. Translated, it gives CASSRTGYYSNQPQHF. Complete variable domain (other parts from reference TRBV7-2 and TRBJ1-5): GAGVSQSPSNKVTEKGKDVELRCDPISGHTALYWYRQSLGQGLEFLIYFQGNSAPDKSGLPSDRFSAERTGGSVSTLTIQRTQQEDSAVYLCASSRTGYYSNQPQHFGDGTRLSIL.

This chain connects TRBV3-1 (or the pseudogene TRBV3-2) to TRBJ1-3, with 7 bases fitting TRBD1. The V gene's germline CDR1 is LGHDT and CDR2 YNNKEL (reference sequence). The CDR3 has 13 residues. Unmatched junction bases numbered 6, after V lost 4 bases and J lost 9 bases. The CDR3 is CASSPGQDGTIYF. The CDR3, as DNA: TGTGCCAGCAGCCCCGGACAGGACGGCACCATATATTTT.

The V call is TRBV10-2, the J call TRBJ2-5; D perhaps matches TRBD2 (5 bases). CDR3 size: 14 residues. Germline lookup yields CDR1 WSHSY and CDR2 SAAADI. V lost 9 bases and J 5 bases, leaving 19 bases between the germline ends. The CDR3 DNA sequence: TGCGCCAGTTCGCGGGCCCGGGCGTCGGAGACCCAGTACTTC. The encoded protein is CASSRARASETQYF.

In its sample, this clone was seen a few times. The J gene is TRBJ1-6, the V gene TRBV11-3; D is uncertain. Germline-derived CDR1 and CDR2 are SGHNT and YENEEA. CDR3 length: 14 amino acids. The germline V and J ends were trimmed by 5 bases and 6 bases, with 11 bases remaining between them. The CDR3 loop is CASSREGSNSPLHF. CDR3 DNA: TGTGCCAGCAGCCGGGAGGGTAGTAATTCACCCCTCCACTTT.

V and J are TRBV18 and TRBJ2-1, with 10 bases that match TRBD1. V lost 3 bases, J lost 4 bases, and 6 bases stayed unmatched. The CDR3 sequence is 16 residues long. The V gene's germline CDR1 is KGHSH and CDR2 LQKENI. CDR3 region: CASSPPGTGAYNEQFF. The CDR3 nucleotides read TGTGCCAGCTCACCCCCCGGGACAGGGGCTTACAATGAGCAGTTCTTC. Full variable domain (missing parts from reference TRBV18 and TRBJ2-1): NAGVMQNPRHLVRRRGQEARLRCSPMKGHSHVYWYRQLPEEGLKFMVYLQKENIIDESGMPKERFSAEFPKEGPSILRIQQVVRGDSAAYFCASSPPGTGAYNEQFFGPGTRLTVL.

The V gene is TRBV5-8, the J gene TRBJ2-3; TRBD2 agrees at 7 bases. This CDR3 has 15 amino acids. Unmatched junction bases numbered 8, after V lost 4 bases and J lost 3 bases. Germline values: CDR1 SGHTS, CDR2 YDEGEE. The CDR3 DNA follows: TGTGCCAGCAGCGCAGTCGGGGGGACGACAGATACGCAGTATTTT. This codes for CASSAVGGTTDTQYF.

V usage is TRBV3-1 (or the pseudogene TRBV3-2) and J usage is TRBJ1-2, with TRBD1 identical over 7 bases. The CDR3 is made up of 17 amino acids. Trimming at V came to 1 base and at J to 8 bases, leaving 16 bases not matched to a gene. CDR1 and CDR2 from the germline V gene are LGHDT and YNNKEL (reference sequence). The CDR3 sequence is CASSQGLLEGGVEGYTF. The CDR3 bases are TGTGCCAGCAGCCAAGGCTTGTTAGAAGGGGGCGTAGAGGGCTACACCTTC.

J is TRBJ1-1 and V is TRBV18, with D perhaps matching TRBD1 (5 bases). Germline V gene sequence: CDR1 KGHSH, CDR2 LQKENI. This CDR3 is 15 amino acids long. V dropped 4 bases and J dropped 6 bases, with 18 bases sitting between them. The CDR3 reads CASSLRERIGAEAFF. CDR3 nucleotide sequence: TGTGCCAGCTCACTACGGGAGAGAATAGGGGCTGAAGCTTTCTTT. Looking up the rest from reference TRBV18 and TRBJ1-1 gives the full variable domain: NAGVMQNPRHLVRRRGQEARLRCSPMKGHSHVYWYRQLPEEGLKFMVYLQKENIIDESGMPKERFSAEFPKEGPSILRIQQVVRGDSAAYFCASSLRERIGAEAFFGQGTRLTVV.

The gene calls are TRBV2 and TRBJ2-1; 13 bases match TRBD2. V dropped 7 bases and J dropped 6; count of bases not matched to a gene: 3. The CDR3 spans 14 residues. The germline gives CDR1 SNHLY, CDR2 FYNNEI. CDR3 bases: TGTGCCAGCAACAGACTAGCGGGGGGCAATGAGCAGTTCTTC. This sequence encodes CASNRLAGGNEQFF.

The chain combines TRBV28 with TRBJ1-5, with D unresolved. Germline V CDR1 and CDR2: MDHEN, SYDVKM. This CDR3 comprises 16 residues. Between the trimmed V and J ends, which lost 6 bases and 1 base, there was a span of 16 bases. The CDR3 here is CASRDVLGLSNQPQHF. CDR3 nucleotide sequence: TGTGCCAGCAGAGACGTCCTTGGACTAAGCAATCAGCCCCAGCATTTT.

The chain employs TRBV9 and TRBJ2-6, with a weak D call TRBD2 (5 bases). V lost 4 bases and J lost 1, with 21 bases in between. Germline CDR1 SGDLS, CDR2 YYNGEE. CDR3 length: 19 amino acids. The CDR3 sequence: CASSPDPGSWTSGANVLTF. CDR3 DNA sequence: TGTGCCAGCAGCCCTGACCCGGGGTCCTGGACTTCTGGGGCCAACGTCCTGACTTTC.

This sequence joins TRBV30 and TRBJ1-1; D gene uncertain. The ends were cut back, 2 bases at V and 3 bases at J, with 10 bases in the middle. The CDR3 has 13 residues. Germline CDR1 GTSNPN, CDR2 SVGIG (reference sequence). CDR3 loop: CAWSWQVDTEAFF. CDR3 sequence (DNA): TGTGCCTGGAGTTGGCAGGTAGACACTGAAGCTTTCTTT.

This chain joins TRBV7-2 and TRBJ1-5; D remains ambiguous. The length of the CDR3 is 13 residues. Germline V lookup: CDR1 SGHTA, CDR2 FQGNSA. The germline V and J ends were trimmed by 7 bases and 6 bases, with 13 bases remaining between them. The DNA of the CDR3 is TGTGCCAGCACCTCCGCAGAGGGTCAGCCCCAGCATTTT. Its translation is CASTSAEGQPQHF.

The chain is built from TRBV12-5 and TRBJ2-4; TRBD1 agrees at 8 bases. V shed 0 bases, J shed 1 base, and the junction held 11 bases outside the gene matches. This CDR3 comprises 19 residues. Looked up from germline, CDR1 is LGHNT and CDR2 is FRNRAP. CDR3 DNA sequence: TGTGCTAGTGGTTTGGTACTCGTAAGGGGACAGGCGGCCAAAAACATTCAGTACTTC. It yields the protein CASGLVLVRGQAAKNIQYF.

The chain combines TRBV23-1 with TRBJ1-5; D remains unclear. TRBV23-1 is sorted into the ORF group, with uncertain function. V was pared by 0 bases and J by 7 bases, with 13 bases between. The CDR3 runs 15 residues. CDR3 loop: CASSQSGQAGQPQHF. CDR3 DNA sequence: TGCGCCAGCAGTCAATCTGGGCAGGCAGGCCAGCCCCAGCATTTT.

The V and J genes are TRBV7-3 and TRBJ2-3, with TRBD2 matching over 7 bases. V trimming: 1 base; J trimming: 1 base; junction bases outside the gene matches: 8. Germline V gives CDR1 SGHTA, CDR2 FQGTGA. This CDR3 has 17 residues. CDR3 DNA sequence: TGTGCCAGCAGCTTAAACGCGGCGGCGGGGGGCACAGATACGCAGTATTTT. Amino acid sequence: CASSLNAAAGGTDTQYF.